These T cell receptor beta chains were read from a single sample in a study of blood T cell repertoires in COVID-19. Method: immunoSEQ multiplex PCR; TCRdb's copy keeps in-frame clones and lacks some. The sample includes about 110,000 clones, around 66% of them seen just once. Sequencing was performed on peripheral blood. The origin of the receptors is an elderly man with acute or convalescent COVID-19. CDR3s include the opening cysteine and the closing phenylalanine or tryptophan. The D gene is left open where the match is weak. The size of a clone is reported for some rows only, either as once, few or many, or as a class for expanded clones.

d_call clone_size j_call v_call cdr3_nt cdr3_aa
TRBD1 few TRBJ2-1 TRBV4-1 TGCGCCAGCAGCCCAGGGGGCGCGGCGCGGAATGAGCAGTTCTTC CASSPGGAARNEQFF
TRBD1 many TRBJ1-5 TRBV28 TGTGCCAGCAGCTCAGGGACAGGGAGTCTTTTGAGCAATCAGCCCCAGCATTTT CASSSGTGSLLSNQPQHF
TRBD1 few TRBJ1-4 TRBV2 TGTGCCAGCAGTGAAAATCCAGGGGGTATTGAAAAACTGTTTTTT CASSENPGGIEKLFF
- - TRBJ1-5 TRBV6-2/TRBV6-3 TGTGCCAGCAGTTACTCACAGACATCTACGCATTCGCCCCAGCATTTT CASSYSQTSTHSPQHF
TRBD2 few TRBJ2-3 TRBV3-1/TRBV3-2 TGTGCCAGCAGCCGGGGACTAGCGGGTTCTACTAGCACAGATACGCAGTATTTT CASSRGLAGSTSTDTQYF
- once TRBJ1-2 TRBV7-2 TGTGCCAGCAGCTTAGCTGGGGGCAGGAAGAGAGGGAACTATGGCTACACCTTC CASSLAGGRKRGNYGYTF
TRBD1 once TRBJ1-5 TRBV12-3/TRBV12-4 TGTGCCAGCAGTCCGGACAGGGTTCAGCCCCAGCATTTT CASSPDRVQPQHF
- - TRBJ1-4 TRBV4-1 TGCGCCAGCAGCCTCTTTACGGGTGATGTTAATGAAAAACTGTTTTTT CASSLFTGDVNEKLFF
- - TRBJ1-2 TRBV2 TGTGCCAGCAGTGTGGGCCAAGCTAACTATGGCTACACCTTC CASSVGQANYGYTF
- - TRBJ2-6 TRBV28 TGTGCCAGCAGGAGACGCCGGAGCTCTGGGGCCAACGTCCTGACTTTC CASRRRRSSGANVLTF
- - TRBJ2-1 TRBV7-2 TGTGCCAGCAGCCTGTATTACAATGAGCAGTTCTTC CASSLYYNEQFF
TRBD1 - TRBJ1-6 TRBV6-2/TRBV6-3 TGTGCCAGCAGTTACTCGGAGGGGGCAGTTGGTTCACCCCTCCACTTT CASSYSEGAVGSPLHF
- - TRBJ2-1 TRBV3-1/TRBV3-2 TGTGCCAGCAGCCAAGGACTAGAGCAGTTCTTC CASSQGLEQFF
- - TRBJ1-1 TRBV5-8 TGTGCCAGCAGCATATTCAGGGATTACACTGAAGCTTTCTTT CASSIFRDYTEAFF
- - TRBJ1-5 TRBV28 TGTGCCAGCACTCATACGGGGGGAACTAATCAGCCCCAGCATTTT CASTHTGGTNQPQHF
TRBD2 - TRBJ2-1 TRBV6-2/TRBV6-3 TGTGCCAGCAGTGTAATTCCACTGTTGTCCAGCGGGGGTACGAGTGAGCAGTTCTTC CASSVIPLLSSGGTSEQFF
- few TRBJ2-3 TRBV12-5 TGTGCTAGTGGTCCTGGGAGACGGACAGATACGCAGTATTTT CASGPGRRTDTQYF
- few TRBJ2-1 TRBV20-1 TGCAGTGCTAGTTGGCTAGCTCAGACGGGTGAGCAGTTCTTC CSASWLAQTGEQFF
TRBD2 - TRBJ2-3 TRBV4-3 TGCGCCAGCAGCCAAGATCTAGCGGGAGCCGCAGATACGCAGTATTTT CASSQDLAGAADTQYF